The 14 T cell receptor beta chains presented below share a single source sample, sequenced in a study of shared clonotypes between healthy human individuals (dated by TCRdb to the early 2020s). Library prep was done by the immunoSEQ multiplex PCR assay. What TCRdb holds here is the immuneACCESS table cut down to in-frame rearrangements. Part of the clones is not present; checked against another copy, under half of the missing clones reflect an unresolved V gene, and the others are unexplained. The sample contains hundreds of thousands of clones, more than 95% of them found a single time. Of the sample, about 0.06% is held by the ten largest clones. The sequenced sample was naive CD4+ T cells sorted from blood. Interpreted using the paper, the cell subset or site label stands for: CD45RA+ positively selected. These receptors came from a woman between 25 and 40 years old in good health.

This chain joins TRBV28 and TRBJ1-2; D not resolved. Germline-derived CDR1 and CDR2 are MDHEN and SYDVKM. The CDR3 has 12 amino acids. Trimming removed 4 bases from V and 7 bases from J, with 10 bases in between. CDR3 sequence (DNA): TGTGCCAGCAGTTCCCTGGAAAGTGGCTACACCTTC. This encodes CASSSLESGYTF.

The CDR3 DNA reads TGTGCCAGCAGTTTTGGGGCGGGCAGCTACGAGCAGTACTTC. It yields the protein CASSFGAGSYEQYF. This chain connects TRBV27 to TRBJ2-7; possibly TRBD1 or TRBD2 for D (5 bases each). This CDR3 comprises 14 residues. Germline values: CDR1 MNHEY, CDR2 SMNVEV (reference sequence). Deletions cut 3 bases from V and 3 bases from J, with 12 bases between.

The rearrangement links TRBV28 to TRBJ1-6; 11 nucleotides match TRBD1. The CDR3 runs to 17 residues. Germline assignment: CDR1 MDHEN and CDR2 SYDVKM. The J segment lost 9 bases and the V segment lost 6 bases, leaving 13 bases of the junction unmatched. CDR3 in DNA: TGTGCCAGCAGCCACCGGACAGGGGGCCGGCCTGCTTCACCCCTCCACTTT. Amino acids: CASSHRTGGRPASPLHF.

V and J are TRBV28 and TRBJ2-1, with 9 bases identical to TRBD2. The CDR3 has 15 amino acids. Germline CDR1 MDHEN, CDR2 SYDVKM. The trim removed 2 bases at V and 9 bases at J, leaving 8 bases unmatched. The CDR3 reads CASSLTASGKGEQFF. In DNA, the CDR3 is TGTGCCAGCAGTTTAACGGCTAGCGGGAAGGGTGAGCAGTTCTTC.

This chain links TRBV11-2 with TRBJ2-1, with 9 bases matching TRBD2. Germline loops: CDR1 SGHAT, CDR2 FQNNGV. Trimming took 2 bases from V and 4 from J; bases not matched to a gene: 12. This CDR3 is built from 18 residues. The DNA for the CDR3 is TGTGCCAGCAGCTTATCCCCAGCGTTAGCGGGGGCTTACAATGAGCAGTTCTTC. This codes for CASSLSPALAGAYNEQFF.

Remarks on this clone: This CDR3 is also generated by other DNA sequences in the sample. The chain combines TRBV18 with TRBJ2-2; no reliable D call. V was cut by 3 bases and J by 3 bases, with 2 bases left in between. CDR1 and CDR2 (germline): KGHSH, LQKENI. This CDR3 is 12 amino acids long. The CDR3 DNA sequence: TGTGCCAGCTCACCGGACACCGGGGAGCTGTTTTTT. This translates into CASSPDTGELFF.

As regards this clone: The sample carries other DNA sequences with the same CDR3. The CDR3 DNA reads TGTGCCAGCAGTGAGGGACAGGGATCGTATAGCAATCAGCCCCAGCATTTT. Its protein is CASSEGQGSYSNQPQHF. V gene TRBV6-1 combines with J gene TRBJ1-5; 9 bases match TRBD1. This CDR3 is built from 17 residues. The V gene end was trimmed by 3 bases and the J gene end by 0 bases; junction bases not matched to a gene: 6. CDR1 and CDR2 from the germline V gene are MNHNS and SASEGT.

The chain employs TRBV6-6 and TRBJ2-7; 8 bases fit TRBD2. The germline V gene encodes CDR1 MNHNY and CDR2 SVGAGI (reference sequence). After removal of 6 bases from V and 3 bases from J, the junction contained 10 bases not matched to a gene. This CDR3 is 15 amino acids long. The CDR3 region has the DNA TGTGCCAGCAGAATGCAGACTCGGGGGGGCTACGAGCAGTACTTC. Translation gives CASRMQTRGGYEQYF.

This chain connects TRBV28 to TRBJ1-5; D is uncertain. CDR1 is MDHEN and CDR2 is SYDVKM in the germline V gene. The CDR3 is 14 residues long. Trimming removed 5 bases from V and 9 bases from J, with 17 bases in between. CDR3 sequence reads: CASSAPGAARPQHF. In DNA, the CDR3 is TGTGCCAGCAGTGCCCCGGGAGCCGCTAGGCCCCAGCATTTT.

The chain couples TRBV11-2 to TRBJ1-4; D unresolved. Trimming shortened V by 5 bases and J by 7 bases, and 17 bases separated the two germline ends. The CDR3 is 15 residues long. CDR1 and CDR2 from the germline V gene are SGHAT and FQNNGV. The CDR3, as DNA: TGTGCCAGCAGCCTACCAAGGAGGTTTGGTGAAAAACTGTTTTTT. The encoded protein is CASSLPRRFGEKLFF.

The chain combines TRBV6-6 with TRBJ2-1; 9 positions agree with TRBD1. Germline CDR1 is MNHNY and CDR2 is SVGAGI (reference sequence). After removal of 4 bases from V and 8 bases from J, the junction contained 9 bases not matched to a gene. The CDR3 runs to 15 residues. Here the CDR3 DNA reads TGTGCCAGCAGTTCCCTAGGGACAGGGTCCCATGAGCAGTTCTTC. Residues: CASSSLGTGSHEQFF.

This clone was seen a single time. The CDR3 DNA sequence: TGTGCCAGCTCACCACGCAAGAACACTGAAGCTTTCTTT. Translation: CASSPRKNTEAFF. The gene calls are TRBV18 and TRBJ1-1; the D is unclear. Germline CDR1 reads KGHSH; CDR2 reads LQKENI. V gave up 1 base and J gave up 1 base, with 4 bases separating them. The CDR3 runs to 13 residues.

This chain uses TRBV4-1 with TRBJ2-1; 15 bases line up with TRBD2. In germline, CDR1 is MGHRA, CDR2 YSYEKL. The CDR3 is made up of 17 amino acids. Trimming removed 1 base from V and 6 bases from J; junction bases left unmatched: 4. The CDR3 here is CASSQGWTSGRGNEQFF. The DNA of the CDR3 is TGCGCCAGCAGCCAAGGGTGGACTAGCGGGAGGGGCAATGAGCAGTTCTTC.

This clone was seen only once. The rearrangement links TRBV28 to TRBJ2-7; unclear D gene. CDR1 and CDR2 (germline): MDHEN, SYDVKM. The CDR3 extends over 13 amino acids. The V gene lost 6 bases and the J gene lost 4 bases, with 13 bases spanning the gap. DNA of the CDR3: TGTGCCAGCAGAATCGGCCCTTCATACGAGCAGTACTTC. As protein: CASRIGPSYEQYF.